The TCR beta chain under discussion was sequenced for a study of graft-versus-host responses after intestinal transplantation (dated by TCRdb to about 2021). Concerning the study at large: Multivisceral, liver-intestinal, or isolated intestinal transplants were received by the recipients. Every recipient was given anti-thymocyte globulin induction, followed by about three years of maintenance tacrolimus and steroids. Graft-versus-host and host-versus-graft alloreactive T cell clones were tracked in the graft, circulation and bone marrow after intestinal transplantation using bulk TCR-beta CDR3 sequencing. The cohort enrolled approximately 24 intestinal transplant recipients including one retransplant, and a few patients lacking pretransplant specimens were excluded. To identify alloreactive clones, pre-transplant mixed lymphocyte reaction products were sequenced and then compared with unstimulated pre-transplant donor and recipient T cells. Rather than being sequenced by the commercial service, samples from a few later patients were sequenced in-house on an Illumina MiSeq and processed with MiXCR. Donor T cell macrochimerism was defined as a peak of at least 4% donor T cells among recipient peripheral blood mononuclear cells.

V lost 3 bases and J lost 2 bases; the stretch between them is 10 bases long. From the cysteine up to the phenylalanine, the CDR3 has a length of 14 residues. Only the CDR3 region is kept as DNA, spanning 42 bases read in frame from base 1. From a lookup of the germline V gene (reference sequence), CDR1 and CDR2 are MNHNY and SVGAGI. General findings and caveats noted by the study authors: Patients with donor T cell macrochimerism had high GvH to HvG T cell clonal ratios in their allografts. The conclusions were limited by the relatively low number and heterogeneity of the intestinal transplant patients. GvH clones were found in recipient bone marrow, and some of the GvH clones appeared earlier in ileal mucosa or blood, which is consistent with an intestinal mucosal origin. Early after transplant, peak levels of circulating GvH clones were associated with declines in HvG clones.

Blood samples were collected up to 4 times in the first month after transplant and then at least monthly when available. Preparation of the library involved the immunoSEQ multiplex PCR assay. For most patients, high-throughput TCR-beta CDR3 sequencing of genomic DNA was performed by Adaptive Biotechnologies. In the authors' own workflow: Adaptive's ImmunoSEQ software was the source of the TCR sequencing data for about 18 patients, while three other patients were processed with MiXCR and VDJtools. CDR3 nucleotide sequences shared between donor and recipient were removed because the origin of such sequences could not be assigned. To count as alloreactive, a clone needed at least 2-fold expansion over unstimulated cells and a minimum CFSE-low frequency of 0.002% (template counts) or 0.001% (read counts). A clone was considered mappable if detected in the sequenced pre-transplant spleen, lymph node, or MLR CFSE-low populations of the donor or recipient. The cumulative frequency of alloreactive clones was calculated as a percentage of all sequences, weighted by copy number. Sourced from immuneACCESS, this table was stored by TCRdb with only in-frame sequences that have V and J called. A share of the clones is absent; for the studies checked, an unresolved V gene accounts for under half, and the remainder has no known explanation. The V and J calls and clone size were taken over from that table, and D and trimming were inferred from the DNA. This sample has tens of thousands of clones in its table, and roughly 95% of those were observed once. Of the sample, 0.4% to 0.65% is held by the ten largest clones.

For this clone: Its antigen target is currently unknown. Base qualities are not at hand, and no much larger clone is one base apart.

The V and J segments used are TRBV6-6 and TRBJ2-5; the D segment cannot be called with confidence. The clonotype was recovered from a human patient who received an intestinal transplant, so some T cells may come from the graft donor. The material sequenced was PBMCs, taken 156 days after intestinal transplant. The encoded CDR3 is CASSYSSNQETQYF. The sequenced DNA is TGTGCCAGCAGTTATAGCTCGAATCAAGAGACCCAGTACTTC.